The 27 T cell receptor beta chains below all came from one sample that was sequenced in a study of graft-versus-host responses after intestinal transplantation. Sequenced by immunoSEQ multiplex PCR; TCRdb stores in-frame clones only, minus some. The sample shows roughly 80,000 clones, roughly 84% of them seen only once. Their target antigens are unknown. Sequenced here: unstimulated CD8+ T cells sorted from spleen or lymph node cells, sampled before transplant. These receptor sequences come from a human donor who was the organ donor for an intestinal transplant.

The chain couples TRBV20-1 to TRBJ1-1, with unresolved D. Per germline, CDR1 DFQATT and CDR2 SNEGSKA (reference sequence). The CDR3 consists of 11 residues. Here the CDR3 reads CSRLSEDEAFF. DNA of the CDR3: TGCAGCCGACTCAGTGAAGATGAAGCTTTCTTT.

The chain's CDR3 is CASSNVRGSYNEQFF. The CDR3 DNA is TGCGCCAGCAGTAATGTGCGGGGCTCCTACAATGAGCAGTTCTTC. The chain employs TRBV4-1 and TRBJ2-1, with a possible D match to TRBD2 (6 bases). V gave up 6 bases and J gave up 0 bases, with 12 bases separating them. Germline-derived CDR1 and CDR2 are MGHRA and YSYEKL. This CDR3 has 15 residues.

This chain uses TRBV6-5 with TRBJ2-1; a possible D gene is TRBD1 (5 bases). Trimming shortened V by 0 bases and J by 4 bases, and 10 bases separated the two germline ends. CDR3 length equals 15 residues. Germline CDR1 reads MNHEY; CDR2 reads SVGAGI. CDR3 amino acids: CASSYSQGRYNEQFF. The CDR3 nucleotides read TGTGCCAGCAGTTACTCGCAGGGCCGTTACAATGAGCAGTTCTTC.

The J gene is TRBJ1-2, the V gene TRBV19; D gene uncertain. The CDR3 has 16 amino acids. Looked up from germline, CDR1 is LNHDA and CDR2 is SQIVND (reference sequence). V lost 5 bases to trimming and J lost 3 bases, with 19 bases between them. As DNA, the CDR3 is TGTGCCAGTAGTCCCTTAGCCGGAGTATCGTACTATGGCTACACCTTC. It is translated as CASSPLAGVSYYGYTF.

The rearrangement joins TRBV6-5 to TRBJ1-2, with TRBD1 as a possible D gene (5 bases). This CDR3 region has 13 residues. Trimming shortened V by 3 bases and J by 5 bases, and 10 bases separated the two germline ends. In germline, CDR1 is MNHEY, CDR2 SVGAGI. This CDR3 is CASSYAGSYGYTF. CDR3 DNA sequence: TGTGCCAGCAGTTATGCAGGGAGTTATGGCTACACCTTC.

This chain links TRBV11-2 with TRBJ2-7; 7 bases line up with TRBD1. This CDR3 region has 14 residues. In germline, CDR1 is SGHAT, CDR2 FQNNGV. Trimming took 5 bases from V and 5 from J; bases not matched to a gene: 9. DNA of the CDR3: TGTGCCAGCAGCCCTCACGAGGGGGCGGACGAGCAGTACTTC. Its translation: CASSPHEGADEQYF.

This chain joins TRBV27 and TRBJ2-7, with D tentatively TRBD1 (5 bases). The CDR3 is made up of 13 amino acids. V lost 5 bases and J lost 6, with 14 bases in between. In germline, CDR1 is MNHEY, CDR2 SMNVEV (reference sequence). CDR3 bases: TGTGCCAGCAGTCGAATTAGTGACAGCGAGCAGTACTTC. Translation gives CASSRISDSEQYF.

This clone was seen once. V is TRBV7-3 and J is TRBJ1-1, with D tentatively TRBD1 (5 bases). Germline V lookup: CDR1 SGHTA, CDR2 FQGTGA. This CDR3 region has 14 residues. Trimming stripped 4 bases from V and 2 bases from J, with 11 bases between. CDR3: CASSSGPVNTEAFF. The CDR3 nucleotides read TGTGCCAGCAGCTCGGGACCGGTCAACACTGAAGCTTTCTTT.

The rearrangement uses TRBV7-2 and TRBJ1-1; D remains ambiguous. With 1 base removed from V and 8 bases from J, the gap between germline ends came to 11 bases. CDR1 SGHTA and CDR2 FQGNSA come from the germline V gene. The CDR3 runs to 13 residues. The CDR3 is CASSLVWPGEAFF. In nucleotides, the CDR3 is TGTGCCAGCAGCTTAGTCTGGCCAGGAGAAGCTTTCTTT.

This clone is classed as medium-sized. The chain recombines TRBV6-4 with TRBJ2-3; D unresolved. Germline V gene lookup returns CDR1 MRHNA and CDR2 SNTAGT. This CDR3 is 13 amino acids long. V was trimmed by 3 bases and J by 0 bases, leaving 4 bases between them. DNA for the CDR3: TGTGCCAGCAGTGAATCGAGCACAGATACGCAGTATTTT. Amino acid sequence: CASSESSTDTQYF.

The chain links TRBV6-1 to TRBJ2-3; perhaps TRBD2 as D (7 bases). The germline V gene has CDR1 MNHNS and CDR2 SASEGT. This CDR3 is 10 amino acids long. V lost 10 bases and J lost 14, with 16 bases in between. This CDR3 reads CATLQGGVYF. Here the CDR3 DNA reads TGTGCCACCCTACAGGGAGGGGTGTATTTT.

The CDR3 spells CAISKGEKLFF. In DNA form, the CDR3 reads TGTGCCATCAGTAAAGGGGAAAAACTGTTTTTT. The V call is TRBV10-3, the J call TRBJ1-4; D remains ambiguous. CDR3 length: 11 residues. V was clipped by 5 bases and J by 8 bases, with 6 bases between them. Germline V gene sequence: CDR1 ENHRY, CDR2 SYGVKD.

This clone was seen a handful of times. The chain combines TRBV7-9 with TRBJ1-6; possible D gene TRBD1, 6 bases. The CDR3 spans 16 residues. V dropped 5 bases and J dropped 3 bases, with 14 bases sitting between them. From germline, CDR1 is SEHNR and CDR2 FQNEAQ (reference sequence). The CDR3 DNA follows: TGTGCCAGCAGCCCGCCGACAGGATTCTATAATTCACCCCTCCACTTT. It encodes CASSPPTGFYNSPLHF.

V usage is TRBV2 and J usage is TRBJ1-5, with D hard to call. The CDR3 spans 15 residues. Trimming left V 6 bases short and J 0 bases short, with 12 bases between. CDR1 SNHLY and CDR2 FYNNEI come from the germline V gene. CDR3 loop: CASSAGRNSNQPQHF. The CDR3 bases are TGTGCCAGCAGCGCTGGACGGAATAGCAATCAGCCCCAGCATTTT.

The chain uses TRBV5-1 and TRBJ1-1; TRBD1 agrees at 7 bases. Germline values: CDR1 SGHRS, CDR2 YFSETQ. This CDR3 region has 15 residues. V lost 0 bases, J lost 5 bases, and 7 bases stayed unmatched. The CDR3 DNA sequence: TGCGCCAGCAGCTTGGTTTGGCAGGGGGATACTGAAGCTTTCTTT. It is translated as CASSLVWQGDTEAFF.

This chain connects TRBV27 to TRBJ2-1; 11 bases line up with TRBD2. CDR3 length: 16 amino acids. V was pared by 5 bases and J by 4 bases, with 7 bases of the junction left unmatched. CDR1 MNHEY and CDR2 SMNVEV come from the germline V gene (reference sequence). The chain's CDR3 is CASSPTSGGLYNEQFF. The CDR3 nucleotides are TGTGCCAGCAGTCCCACTAGCGGGGGCTTATACAATGAGCAGTTCTTC.

This rearrangement joins TRBV28 to TRBJ2-5; TRBD2 might be the D (6 bases). The CDR3 has 19 residues. CDR1 MDHEN and CDR2 SYDVKM come from the germline V gene. The V end was cut by 3 bases, the J end by 0 bases, with 23 bases between. CDR3 loop: CASSFPSTTAGTHQETQYF. The CDR3 DNA is TGTGCCAGCAGTTTTCCCTCCACGACCGCCGGGACTCACCAAGAGACCCAGTACTTC.

V gene TRBV27 combines with J gene TRBJ2-3; D not resolved. V dropped 9 bases and J dropped 6 bases, with 10 bases sitting between them. The CDR3 runs to 11 residues. Germline V gene sequence: CDR1 MNHEY, CDR2 SMNVEV (reference sequence). The CDR3 protein is CASHLGDTQYF. In DNA, the CDR3 is TGTGCCAGTCACCTCGGGGATACGCAGTATTTT.

The V and J genes are TRBV27 and TRBJ2-7, with a weak D call TRBD1 (6 bases). The CDR3 length is 13 residues. The germline CDR1 and CDR2 sequences are MNHEY and SMNVEV (reference sequence). With 8 bases removed from V and 5 bases from J, the gap between germline ends came to 16 bases. CDR3 sequence reads: CASGRATGNEQYF. The CDR3 bases are TGTGCCAGCGGTCGGGCAACAGGGAACGAGCAGTACTTC.

This clone came up a few times. The CDR3 spells CASSLVGGAGELFF. The CDR3 DNA reads TGTGCCAGCAGCTTAGTGGGGGGAGCCGGGGAGCTGTTTTTT. V and J are TRBV7-9 and TRBJ2-2; D may be TRBD2 (6 bases). Trimming took off 1 base at V and 6 bases at J, with 9 bases between the two ends. Germline CDR1 SEHNR, CDR2 FQNEAQ (reference sequence). The CDR3 length is 14 residues.

This clone was counted at least ten times. This sequence joins TRBV7-6 and TRBJ1-1; D possibly corresponds to TRBD1 (6 bases). V shed 4 bases and J shed 3 bases, with 12 bases lying between them. The CDR3 totals 14 residues. CDR1 SGHVS and CDR2 FNYEAQ come from the germline V gene. CDR3 residues: CASSSRGTDTEAFF. The CDR3 DNA sequence: TGTGCCAGCAGCTCAAGGGGGACCGACACTGAAGCTTTCTTT. The full variable domain, with the rest looked up from reference TRBV7-6 and TRBJ1-1, is GAGVSQSPRYKVTKRGQDVALRCDPISGHVSLYWYRQALGQGPEFLTYFNYEAQQDKSGLPNDRFSAERPEGSISTLTIQRTEQRDSAMYRCASSSRGTDTEAFFGQGTRLTVV.

The chain joins TRBV20-1 to TRBJ1-2; unclear D gene. V lost 6 bases to trimming and J lost 8 bases, with 13 bases between them. CDR3 length: 11 amino acids. Germline CDR1 and CDR2: DFQATT and SNEGSKA (reference sequence). In nucleotides, the CDR3 is TGCAGTGCACGGGAGATATGGGGCTACACCTTC. This translates into CSAREIWGYTF.

The DNA of the CDR3 is TGTGCCAGCAGCTCCCCGACAGTTAACACCGGGGAGCTGTTTTTT. Translated, it gives CASSSPTVNTGELFF. The chain carries TRBV5-4 and TRBJ2-2, with D possibly TRBD1 on 5 matching bases. V lost 3 bases, J lost 2 bases, and 11 bases lay in between. This CDR3 is 15 amino acids long. Germline CDR1 is SGHNT and CDR2 is YYREEE (reference sequence). Full variable domain (outside the CDR3, taken from reference TRBV5-4 and TRBJ2-2): ETGVTQSPTHLIKTRGQQVTLRCSSQSGHNTVSWYQQALGQGPQFIFQYYREEENGRGNFPPRFSGLQFPNYSSELNVNALELDDSALYLCASSSPTVNTGELFFGEGSRLTVL.

The chain uses TRBV19 and TRBJ1-3; no clear D. Germline V gives CDR1 LNHDA, CDR2 SQIVND (reference sequence). The CDR3 is 16 residues long. Trimming took off 3 bases at V and 2 bases at J, with 14 bases between the two ends. The CDR3 loop is CASSILLGSTGNTIYF. The CDR3 region has the DNA TGTGCCAGTAGTATTCTGCTCGGGAGTACTGGAAACACCATATATTTT.

The V call is TRBV29-1, the J call TRBJ2-1, with D possibly being TRBD2 (7 bases). Trimming cost V 4 bases and J 3 bases, with 13 bases left between them. Germline CDR1 SQVTM, CDR2 ANQGSEA. The CDR3 totals 14 residues. Here the CDR3 DNA reads TGCAGCGTTGGGGGAGGGGGGGGCTACAATGAGCAGTTCTTC. It is translated as CSVGGGGGYNEQFF.

This rearrangement joins TRBV4-2 to TRBJ2-5, with 8 nucleotides matching TRBD2. CDR3 length equals 17 residues. Germline V gene data show CDR1 as LGHNA and CDR2 as YNFKEQ. V was clipped by 0 bases and J by 4 bases; unmatched bases: 10. CDR3 loop: CASSQDGGDAVPETQYF. As DNA, the CDR3 is TGTGCCAGCAGCCAAGACGGGGGGGATGCAGTCCCAGAGACCCAGTACTTC.

The genes are TRBV6-5 and TRBJ1-2; weak D call: TRBD1 (5 bases). Germline lookup yields CDR1 MNHEY and CDR2 SVGAGI. This CDR3 region has 14 residues. V lost 4 bases and J 8 bases, leaving 17 bases between the germline ends. Here the CDR3 reads CASSSFSGGEGYTF. CDR3 coding DNA: TGTGCCAGCAGTTCCTTTTCCGGGGGTGAAGGCTACACCTTC.